This TCR beta chain appears in the sequencing data of a study of T-cell memory formation after mild COVID-19. Across the study: Largely donor-specific sequence clusters came from a couple of donors. Study-level findings and limits: Contracting CD4+ clones were located mainly in CM and EM, and CD8+ clones in EMRA. Clones shrinking from day 15 to 85 showed even CD4/CD8 mixes; later expanders tilted CD4+.

Amplification by 5'RACE using constant-segment primers produced TCR alpha and TCR beta cDNA libraries that carried sample barcodes and UMIs. TCRdb reprocessed the 5' RACE reads via MiXCR and lists one record per CDR3 protein. The profile shows a few hundred thousand distinct CDR3 sequences, roughly a tenth of them singletons. On this clonotype: The antigen remains undetermined.

Per the germline V gene, CDR1 is ENHRY and CDR2 is SYGVKD. V lost 6 bases to trimming and J lost 3 bases; unmatched junction nucleotides: 7. This CDR3 is 16 amino acids long. The sequence was collected from a man aged 18 to 30 who had mild COVID-19 (a few samples of this study predate the infection). Cell type and time point are not known. The chain couples TRBV10-3 to TRBJ2-2, with TRBD2 matching over 10 bases. Sequenced material: PBMCs or a T cell subset sorted from them (not recorded which). The CDR3 DNA reads TGTGCCATCAGCCTCTCGACTAGCGGGTACACCGGGGAGCTGTTTTTT. Translated: CAISLSTSGYTGELFF.